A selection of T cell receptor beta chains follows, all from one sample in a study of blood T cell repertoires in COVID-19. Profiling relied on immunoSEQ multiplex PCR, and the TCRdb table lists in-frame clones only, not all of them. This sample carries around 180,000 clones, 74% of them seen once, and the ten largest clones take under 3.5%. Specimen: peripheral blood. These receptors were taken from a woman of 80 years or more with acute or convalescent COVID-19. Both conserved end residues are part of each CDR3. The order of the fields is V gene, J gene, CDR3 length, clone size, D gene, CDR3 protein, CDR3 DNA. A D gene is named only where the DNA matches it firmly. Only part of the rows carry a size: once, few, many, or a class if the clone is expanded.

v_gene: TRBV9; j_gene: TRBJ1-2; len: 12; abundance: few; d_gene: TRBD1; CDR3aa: CASHKQGDGYTF; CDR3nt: TGTGCCAGCCACAAACAGGGGGATGGCTACACCTTC
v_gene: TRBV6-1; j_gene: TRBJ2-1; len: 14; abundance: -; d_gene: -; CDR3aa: CASSEMYQGNEQFF; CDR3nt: TGTGCCAGCAGTGAAATGTATCAGGGAAATGAGCAGTTCTTC
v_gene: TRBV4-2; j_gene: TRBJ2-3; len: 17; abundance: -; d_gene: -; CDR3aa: CASSQEGPGAFTDTQYF; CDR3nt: TGTGCCAGCAGCCAAGAGGGACCGGGAGCGTTCACAGATACGCAGTATTTT
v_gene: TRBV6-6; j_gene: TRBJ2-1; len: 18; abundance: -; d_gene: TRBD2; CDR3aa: CASSPGTSGSFRGNEQFF; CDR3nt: TGTGCCAGCAGTCCAGGGACTAGCGGGAGCTTTCGGGGCAATGAGCAGTTCTTC
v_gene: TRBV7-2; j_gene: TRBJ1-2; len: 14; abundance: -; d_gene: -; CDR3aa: CASSFGRENYGYTF; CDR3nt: TGTGCCAGCAGCTTTGGCAGGGAAAACTATGGCTACACCTTC
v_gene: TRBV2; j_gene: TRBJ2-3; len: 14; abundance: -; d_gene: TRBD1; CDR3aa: CASSLQGMVDTQYF; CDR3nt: TGTGCCAGCAGTCTACAGGGGATGGTGGATACGCAGTATTTT
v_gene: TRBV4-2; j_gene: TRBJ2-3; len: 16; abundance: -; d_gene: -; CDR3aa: CASGSASKPNTDTQYF; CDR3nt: TGTGCCAGCGGGAGCGCGTCTAAGCCTAACACAGATACGCAGTATTTT
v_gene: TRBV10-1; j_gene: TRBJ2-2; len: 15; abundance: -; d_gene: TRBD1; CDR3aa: CASATGGANTGELFF; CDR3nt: TGCGCCAGCGCAACAGGGGGCGCGAACACCGGGGAGCTGTTTTTT
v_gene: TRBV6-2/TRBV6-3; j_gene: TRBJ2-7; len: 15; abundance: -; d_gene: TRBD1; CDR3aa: CASSYSFGQGGEQYF; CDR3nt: TGTGCCAGCAGTTACTCTTTTGGACAGGGAGGCGAGCAGTACTTC
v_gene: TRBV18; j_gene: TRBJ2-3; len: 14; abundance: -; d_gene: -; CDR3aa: CASSPVGSWDTQYF; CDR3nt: TGTGCCAGCTCACCAGTTGGGAGTTGGGATACGCAGTATTTT
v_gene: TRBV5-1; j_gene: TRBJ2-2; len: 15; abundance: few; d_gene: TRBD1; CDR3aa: CASRGTEGLSGELFF; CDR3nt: TGCGCCAGCAGAGGGACAGAAGGGCTGTCGGGGGAGCTGTTTTTT
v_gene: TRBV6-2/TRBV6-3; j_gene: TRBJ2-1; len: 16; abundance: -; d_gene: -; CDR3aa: CASSKMGGAPYNEQFF; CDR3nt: TGTGCCAGCAGTAAAATGGGGGGAGCCCCCTACAATGAGCAGTTCTTC
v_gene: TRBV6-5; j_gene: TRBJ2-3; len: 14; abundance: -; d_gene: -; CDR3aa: CASSYSTGGYTQYF; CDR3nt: TGTGCCAGCAGTTACTCGACCGGGGGTTATACGCAGTATTTT
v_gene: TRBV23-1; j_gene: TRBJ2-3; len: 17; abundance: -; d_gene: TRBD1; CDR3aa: CASSQGSTGERTDTQYF; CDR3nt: TGCGCCAGCAGTCAGGGATCGACAGGGGAACGCACAGATACGCAGTATTTT
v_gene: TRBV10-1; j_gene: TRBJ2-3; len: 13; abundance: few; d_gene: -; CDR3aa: CASSSQATDTQYF; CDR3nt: TGCGCCAGCAGTTCCCAGGCCACAGATACGCAGTATTTT
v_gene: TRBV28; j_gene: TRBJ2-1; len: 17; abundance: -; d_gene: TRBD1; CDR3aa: CASSRSTGTGIRNEQFF; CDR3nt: TGTGCCAGCAGCCGCTCGACCGGGACAGGAATTCGGAATGAGCAGTTCTTC
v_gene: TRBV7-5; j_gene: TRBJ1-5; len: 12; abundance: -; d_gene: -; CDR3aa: CAPEGPRQPQHF; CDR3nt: TGTGCCCCGGAGGGGCCGAGACAGCCCCAGCATTTT
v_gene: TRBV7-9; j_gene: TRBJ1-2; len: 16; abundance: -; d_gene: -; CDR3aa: CASSRQYDLLNYGYTF; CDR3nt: TGTGCCAGCAGCCGACAGTACGATCTCCTTAACTATGGCTACACCTTC
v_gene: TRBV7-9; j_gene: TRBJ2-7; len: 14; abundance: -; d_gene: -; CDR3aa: CASSLGGTSYEQYF; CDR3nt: TGTGCCAGCAGCTTAGGCGGCACTTCCTACGAGCAGTACTTC
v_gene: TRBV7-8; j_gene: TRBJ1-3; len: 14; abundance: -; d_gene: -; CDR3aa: CASRPLTAGDTIYF; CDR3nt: TGTGCCAGCAGACCATTGACAGCCGGAGACACCATATATTTT
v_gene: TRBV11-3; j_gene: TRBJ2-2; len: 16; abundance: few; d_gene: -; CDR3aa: CASSLDGTWGPGELFF; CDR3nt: TGTGCCAGCAGCTTAGATGGTACATGGGGGCCCGGGGAGCTGTTTTTT
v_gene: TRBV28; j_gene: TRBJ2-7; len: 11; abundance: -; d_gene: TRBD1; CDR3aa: CASSPGQGGDF; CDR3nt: TGTGCCAGCAGTCCTGGACAGGGGGGAGACTTC
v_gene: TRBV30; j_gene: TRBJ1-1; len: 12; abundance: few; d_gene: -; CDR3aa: CAWSNRVTEAFF; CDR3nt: TGTGCCTGGAGTAACAGGGTCACTGAAGCTTTCTTT
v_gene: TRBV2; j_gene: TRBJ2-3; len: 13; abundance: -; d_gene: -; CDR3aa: CASDGLPGDTQYF; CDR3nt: TGTGCCAGCGACGGACTACCAGGAGATACGCAGTATTTT
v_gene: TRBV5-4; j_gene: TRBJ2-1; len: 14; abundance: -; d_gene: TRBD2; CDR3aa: CASSSTSGYNEQFF; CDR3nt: TGTGCCAGCAGCTCGACTAGCGGCTATAATGAGCAGTTCTTC
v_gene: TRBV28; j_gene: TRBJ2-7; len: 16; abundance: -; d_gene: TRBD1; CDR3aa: CASSSHIGQGSYEQYF; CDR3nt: TGTGCCAGCAGTTCCCACATCGGACAGGGTTCCTACGAGCAGTACTTC
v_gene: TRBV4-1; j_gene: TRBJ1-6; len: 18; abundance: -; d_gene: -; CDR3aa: CASSQVGPGFGRNSPLHF; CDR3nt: TGCGCCAGCAGCCAAGTGGGGCCAGGCTTCGGTAGAAATTCACCCCTCCACTTT